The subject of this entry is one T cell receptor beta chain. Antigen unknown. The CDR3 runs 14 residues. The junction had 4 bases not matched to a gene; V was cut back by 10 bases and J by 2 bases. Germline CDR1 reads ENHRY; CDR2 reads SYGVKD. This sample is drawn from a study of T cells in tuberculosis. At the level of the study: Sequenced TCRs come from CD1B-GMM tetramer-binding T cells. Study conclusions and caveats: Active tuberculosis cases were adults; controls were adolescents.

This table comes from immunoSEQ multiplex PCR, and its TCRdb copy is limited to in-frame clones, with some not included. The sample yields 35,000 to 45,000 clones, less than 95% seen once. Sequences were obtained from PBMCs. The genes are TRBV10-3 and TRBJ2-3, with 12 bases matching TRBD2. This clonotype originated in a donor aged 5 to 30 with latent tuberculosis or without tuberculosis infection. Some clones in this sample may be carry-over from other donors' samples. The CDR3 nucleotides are TGTGCCACCGGACTAGCGGGAACCACAGATACGCAGTATTTT. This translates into CATGLAGTTDTQYF.